This T cell receptor (beta chain) appears in the sequencing data of a study of blood T cell repertoires in COVID-19. Background on the study: The United States, Italy and Spain supplied acute and convalescent COVID-19 samples.

Original handling: Researchers report that nucleated cell counts were estimated from reference gene primer amplification. Assay: immunoSEQ multiplex PCR; the TCRdb copy retains only in-frame clones and omits some. The DNA gave D and trimming, while V, J and clone size come from that table. In the table there are 35,000 to 55,000 clones, 90% to 95% of which are singletons. From germline, CDR1 is SGDLS and CDR2 YYNGEE. This CDR3 has 16 amino acids. With V trimmed by 0 bases and J by 6 bases, 7 bases remained unmatched. The J gene is TRBJ2-1, the V gene TRBV9; 9 nucleotides match TRBD2. The source is a human donor in a cohort sampled during active COVID-19. Source material: peripheral blood. The CDR3 region has the DNA TGTGCCAGCAGCGTAGGAGGTAGCGGGGGATCCAATGAGCAGTTCTTC. Translating gives CASSVGGSGGSNEQFF.